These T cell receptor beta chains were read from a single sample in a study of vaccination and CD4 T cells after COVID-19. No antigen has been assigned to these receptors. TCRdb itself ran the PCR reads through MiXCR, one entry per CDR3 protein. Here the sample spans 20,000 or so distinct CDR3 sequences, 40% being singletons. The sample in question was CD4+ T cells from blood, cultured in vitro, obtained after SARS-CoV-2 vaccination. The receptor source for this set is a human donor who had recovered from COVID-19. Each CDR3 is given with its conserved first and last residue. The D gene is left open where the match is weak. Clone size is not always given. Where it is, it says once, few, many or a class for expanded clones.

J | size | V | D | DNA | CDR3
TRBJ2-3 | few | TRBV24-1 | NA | TGTGCCACCAGTGATCCCCAGGGGGGTCAAAGCACAGATACGCAGTATTTT | CATSDPQGGQSTDTQYF
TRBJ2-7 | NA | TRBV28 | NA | TGTGCCAGCAGTTTCCAGACACCCCTCGAGCAGTACTTC | CASSFQTPLEQYF
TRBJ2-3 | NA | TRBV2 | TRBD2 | TGTGCCAGCAGGACAAATAGCGGGGGGGCCACAGATACGCAGTATTTT | CASRTNSGGATDTQYF
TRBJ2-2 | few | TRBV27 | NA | TGTGCCAGCAGTTTGTCCAGGGAAGGCGGCACCGGGGAGCTGTTTTTT | CASSLSREGGTGELFF
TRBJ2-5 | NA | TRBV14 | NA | TGTGCCAGCAGCCGCCGGTCTTGGGAGACCCAGTACTTC | CASSRRSWETQYF
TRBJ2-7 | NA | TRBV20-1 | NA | TGCAGTGCTAGAGATCGGACGGGTGTCCACTACGAGCAGTACTTC | CSARDRTGVHYEQYF
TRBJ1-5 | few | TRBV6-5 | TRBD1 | TGTGCCAGCAGTTTATCTACAGGGGGCAATCAGCCCCAGCATTTT | CASSLSTGGNQPQHF
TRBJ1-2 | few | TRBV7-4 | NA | TGTGCCAGCAGCGTAGGGGCAGCATCTAACTATGGCTACACCTTC | CASSVGAASNYGYTF
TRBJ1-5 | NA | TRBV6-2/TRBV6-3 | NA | TGTGCCAGCAGTTTTAGGGCACAAAGGGGCAATCAGCCCCAGCATTTT | CASSFRAQRGNQPQHF
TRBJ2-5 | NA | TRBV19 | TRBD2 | TGTGCCAGTCGAACTAGCGGGAGTGGGGGAGAGACCCAGTACTTC | CASRTSGSGGETQYF
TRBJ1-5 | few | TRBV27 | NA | TGTGCCAGCAGTTCATCGGGGGCATATAGCAATCAGCCCCAGCATTTT | CASSSSGAYSNQPQHF
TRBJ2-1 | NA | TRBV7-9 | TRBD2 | TGTGCCAGCAGCCAGAAGACTAGCGGGAGGCCCCAAAAAGAGTTCTTC | CASSQKTSGRPQKEFF
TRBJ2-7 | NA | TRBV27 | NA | TGTGCCAGCAGTTTATCGAATACAGCCCCCTACGAGCAGTACTTC | CASSLSNTAPYEQYF
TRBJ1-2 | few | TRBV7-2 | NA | TGTGCCAGCAGCTTAGGGGTGGCGGCTAACTATGGCTACACCTTC | CASSLGVAANYGYTF
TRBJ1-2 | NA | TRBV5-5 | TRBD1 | TGTGCCAGCAGCGTCCGGGACAGGAACTATGGCTACACCTTC | CASSVRDRNYGYTF
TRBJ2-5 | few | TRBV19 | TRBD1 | TGTGCCAGTGCACGAACCCTCACAGGGGGAGAGACCCAGTACTTC | CASARTLTGGETQYF
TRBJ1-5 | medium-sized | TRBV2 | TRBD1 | TGTGCCAGCAGTGCTGACAGGGGGTATCAGCCCCAGCATTTT | CASSADRGYQPQHF
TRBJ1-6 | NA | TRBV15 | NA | TGTGCCACCAGCAGAGATGGGGCCCTCCACTTT | CATSRDGALHF
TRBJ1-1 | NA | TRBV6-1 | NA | NA | CASILDRGTEAFF
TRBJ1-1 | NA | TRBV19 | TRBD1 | TGTGCCAGTTGCAGGTGGACAGGGGCAGATTGGGGGGAGGCTTTCTTT | CASCRWTGADWGEAFF
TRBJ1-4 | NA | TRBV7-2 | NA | TGTGCCAGCAGCTTATCCATGGGTGAAAAACTGTTTTTT | CASSLSMGEKLFF
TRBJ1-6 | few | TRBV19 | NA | TGTGCCAGTAGTAAGGGACTATTGGAAGGTTCACCCCTCCACTTT | CASSKGLLEGSPLHF
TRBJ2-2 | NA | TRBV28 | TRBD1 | TGTGCCAGCAACTACAACAGGGGGCCGACAGCGAACACCGGGGAGCTGTTTTTT | CASNYNRGPTANTGELFF
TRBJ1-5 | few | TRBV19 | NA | TGTGCCAGTAGTATTCTCCTAGCCAATCAGCCCCAGCATTTT | CASSILLANQPQHF
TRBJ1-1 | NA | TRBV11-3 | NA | TGTGCCAGCAGCTTCGGGGCCGTTTTTGGAAAGAACACTGAAGCTTTCTTT | CASSFGAVFGKNTEAFF
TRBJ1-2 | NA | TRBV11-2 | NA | TGTGCCAGCAGCTTGGGGGACCTCATTGGCTACACCTTC | CASSLGDLIGYTF
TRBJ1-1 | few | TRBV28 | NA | TGTGCCAGCAGTTGGAACACTGAAGCTTTCTTT | CASSWNTEAFF
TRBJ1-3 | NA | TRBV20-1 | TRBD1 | TGCAGTGCTAATCCTCGACAGGGGCCTGGAAACACCATATATTTT | CSANPRQGPGNTIYF
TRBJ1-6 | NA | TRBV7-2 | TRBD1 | TGTGCCAGCAGCTCGAGACAGGGTGGCTCACCCCTCCACTTT | CASSSRQGGSPLHF
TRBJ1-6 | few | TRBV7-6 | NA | TGTGCCAGCAGCCGAGCCCAGGGGCGAGATAATTCACCCCTCCACTTT | CASSRAQGRDNSPLHF
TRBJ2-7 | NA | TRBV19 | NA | TGTGCCAGTAGGGGACTCCGAAGTGGCTCCTACGAGCAGTACTTC | CASRGLRSGSYEQYF
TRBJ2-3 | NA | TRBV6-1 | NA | NA | CASSPGSRTSSTSGRAPRTDTQYF
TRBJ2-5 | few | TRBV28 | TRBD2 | TGTGCCAGCAGTTTTTTAACTAGCGGTCAAGAGACCCAGTACTTC | CASSFLTSGQETQYF
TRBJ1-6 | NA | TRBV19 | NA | TGTGCCAGTAGTATTAAGTGGGTTCTGAACTCACCCCTCCACTTT | CASSIKWVLNSPLHF
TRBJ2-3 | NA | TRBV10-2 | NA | TGCGCCAGCAGTGGGCAGGGGGGGGCGAGAGATACGCAGTATTTT | CASSGQGGARDTQYF
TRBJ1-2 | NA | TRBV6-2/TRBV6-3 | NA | TGTGCCAGTAGTACCGGGCCGATAAACTATGGCTACACCTTC | CASSTGPINYGYTF
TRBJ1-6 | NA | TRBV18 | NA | TGTGCCAGCTCACCACAACAGGGAGAGAATTCACCCCTCCACTTT | CASSPQQGENSPLHF
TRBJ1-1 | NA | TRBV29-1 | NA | TGCAGCGTCGCCTACCGGGACGCAAGGAACACTGAAGCTTTCTTT | CSVAYRDARNTEAFF
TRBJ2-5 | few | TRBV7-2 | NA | TGTGCCAGCAGCTTAGATGGAGAGACCCAGTACTTC | CASSLDGETQYF
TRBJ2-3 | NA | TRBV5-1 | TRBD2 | TGCGCCAGCATGAAGACGACCCTGGCGGGGGGAAGCACAGATACGCAGTATTTT | CASMKTTLAGGSTDTQYF
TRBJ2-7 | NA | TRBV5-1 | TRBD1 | TGCGCCAGCAGCTTGGAGGGACAGGGGACACACGAGCAGTACTTC | CASSLEGQGTHEQYF
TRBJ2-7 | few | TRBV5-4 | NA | TGTGCCAGCAGCCTTCAGCCCCGCCTCGAGCAGTACTTC | CASSLQPRLEQYF
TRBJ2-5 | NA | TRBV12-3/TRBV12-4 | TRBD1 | TGTGCCAGCAGCCGAGGCATAGGACAGGGGCAAGAGACCCAGTACTTC | CASSRGIGQGQETQYF
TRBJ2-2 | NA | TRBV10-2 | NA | TGCGCCAGCAGGGGACGTCCCGGGAACACCGGGGAGCTGTTTTTT | CASRGRPGNTGELFF
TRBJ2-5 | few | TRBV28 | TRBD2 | TGTGCCAGCAGTGGAGGGACTAGCGGGAGGAGCCAAGAGACCCAGTACTTC | CASSGGTSGRSQETQYF